This TCR beta chain originates from a study of blood T cells in healthy people across ages (dated by TCRdb to the mid-2010s). Study-wide context: In model experiments, template switching captured about one uniquely barcoded TCR beta cDNA molecule for every two T cells. Age-related changes in TCR beta repertoire diversity were measured in the study by deep sequencing normalized with unique cDNA molecular identifiers. The donors were split into four age groups: young (average around 15 years), middle-aged (more than 35), aged (around 67) and long-lived (roughly 80). To avoid experimental bias, donors of different ages were distributed randomly across sequencing lanes. Using the same blood draw, the study looked at two additional independent replicas of 1 million unique cDNA reads for two donors, one aged 18 to 30 and the other aged 80 or older. General study outcomes and caveats: Conclusive comparison of naive and antigen-experienced compartments was prevented by the profiling of bulk unsorted PBMCs. Observed TCR beta diversity per million T cells fell roughly linearly with age, and a significant reduction was already apparent by age around 44. Because the CMV infection status of the donors was unknown, age-related changes in expanded clonotypes may potentially have been confounded. Estimates of total diversity based on one million sequenced T cells were regarded as lower bounds and as underestimates. The percentage of naive T cells measured by flow cytometry correlated strongly with observed TCR beta diversity. Compared with the aged group, the long-lived group had more naive CD4+ T cells, fewer expanded clones and increased TCR diversity, suggesting age selection.

The donors were roughly 39 Caucasian individuals from Russia, aged roughly 6 to 100 years, who were systemically healthy. Roughly 10 milliliters of peripheral blood were drawn from each donor into EDTA-treated Vacutainer tubes. Ficoll-Paque density-gradient centrifugation was used to isolate PBMCs, with at least 6.5 million per sample. Total RNA, at least 6 micrograms per sample, was extracted from PBMCs with Trizol reagent. Naive CD45RAhigh/CD27high T cell percentages were measured by flow cytometry on a PBMC aliquot from every donor. This clonotype was recorded a few times. Its specific antigen is unknown. Per-base qualities were not stored, and no clone one base away is much larger. The method was 5' RACE. Sequencing was carried out with an Illumina HiSeq 2500. A second roughly 7 to 12 cycle PCR used a sample-barcoded 5' primer and a J-beta primer mix. A unique molecular identifier was introduced onto each TCR beta cDNA molecule by a template-switch 5' adaptor carrying 12 random nucleotides. At least 3 million CDR3-containing paired-end reads were obtained from each sample. First-strand cDNA synthesis was performed from all RNA using the Mint cDNA synthesis kit, with priming by a TRBC-specific oligonucleotide. Following uracil-DNA glycosylase treatment, all cDNA underwent a first 18-cycle PCR with the universal primers M1SS and BC2_uni_R. The authors' pipeline ran thus. For normalization, 1 million high-quality reads, each with a distinct molecular identifier, were randomly selected from each sample. Instead of being binned into consensus sequences, reads with shared molecular identifiers were discarded. MiTCR, with a Q25 quality threshold and the strictest error-elimination algorithm, was used for CDR3 identification, clonotype clustering and error correction. A nonparametric unseen species model using Euler transformation provided a lower-bound estimate of total TCR beta diversity. The raw public data were reprocessed by TCRdb itself: fastp quality trimming at Q25, MiXCR clonotype calling, in-frame beta chains only. Every CDR3 protein is listed once, alongside the most common genes and DNA of its rows. In this record, the V and J calls reflect TCRdb's handling and not the investigators' own analysis. Within this sample are about 1.6 million distinct CDR3 sequences, with about 31% of them counted one time only. The top ten clones comprise about 11% of the sample.

The sequenced material came from blood. This TCR was recovered from a woman aged 30 to 39 in good health.

CDR3 reads: CASSQEGELFF. The nucleotide sequence is TGTGCCAGCAGCCAGGAGGGGGAGCTGTTTTTT. Recombination connected TRBV3-1 to TRBJ2-2, with no confidently assigned D gene. From cysteine to phenylalanine, the CDR3 is 11 amino acids long. The only DNA kept is the CDR3, 33 bases in frame from the first base. Looking up the germline V gene (reference sequence) yields CDR1 LGHDT and CDR2 YNNKEL. V and J lose 3 bases and 8 bases, and a span of 4 bases separates them.